This passage covers 25 T cell receptor beta chains from one sample sequenced in a study of regulatory T cells in long-lasting Graves disease (dated by TCRdb to the early 2020s). The receptor library was made with multiplex PCR. Sequencing was performed on an Illumina HiSeq 4000. CDR3 regions were amplified by Arm-PCR with iRepertoire HTBI primers to construct TCR beta libraries. TCRdb's own reprocessing of the public reads used fastp at Q25 and MiXCR and kept productive beta chains. Identical CDR3 proteins give one entry, which carries the most common genes and DNA. A total of some 250,000 distinct CDR3 sequences appear in this sample, approximately 20% of them only once. About 20% of the sample is in the top ten clones. According to the study, the label for this sample's time point signals: newly diagnosed GD, antithyroid drugs for less than 3 months. RNA was extracted from PBMCs in TRIzol for both TCR sequencing and RNA sequencing.

Here the sequenced sample was peripheral blood mononuclear cells (PBMCs), taken at new diagnosis, from a patient treated with antithyroid drugs. Source of these receptors: a female donor with Graves disease.

This clonotype was counted many times. The chain joins TRBV5-4 to TRBJ1-1, with 9 bases that match TRBD1. Germline CDR1 SGHNT, CDR2 YYREEE (reference sequence). The junction had 4 bases not matched to a gene; V was cut back by 0 bases and J by 7 bases. The CDR3 extends over 14 amino acids. The CDR3 DNA follows: TGTGCCAGCAGCTTGGACAGGGGGCTCGGTGAAGCTTTCTTT. Amino acids: CASSLDRGLGEAFF.

This clonotype appeared many times. The rearrangement uses TRBV12-3 or TRBV12-4 and TRBJ2-7, with 9 bases identical to TRBD2. V was pared by 5 bases and J by 1 base, with 12 bases of the junction left unmatched. CDR3 length: 17 amino acids. CDR3 in DNA: TGTGCCAGCAGTCCCATTGCGGGAGGGCCTTCGTCCTACGAGCAGTACTTC. It codes for CASSPIAGGPSSYEQYF.

In its sample, this clonotype was seen many times. V gene TRBV4-1 combines with J gene TRBJ2-5; 8 nucleotides line up with TRBD2. Germline V lookup: CDR1 MGHRA, CDR2 YSYEKL. This CDR3 has 18 amino acids. The ends lost 0 bases at V and 0 bases at J; junction bases unmatched: 9. Here the CDR3 DNA reads TGCGCCAGCAGCCAAGAGACTACGGGACTAGGATACCAAGAGACCCAGTACTTC. Protein sequence: CASSQETTGLGYQETQYF.

This clonotype has at least ten counts. The chain couples TRBV25-1 to TRBJ1-3, with a possible D match to TRBD1 (6 bases). This CDR3 contains 14 residues. Germline loops: CDR1 MGHDK, CDR2 SYGVNS. V shed 7 bases and J shed 8 bases, with 18 bases lying between them. CDR3 loop: CASTQTGQSDTIYF. The CDR3 bases are TGTGCCAGCACTCAAACAGGGCAATCAGACACCATATATTTT.

The V call is TRBV18, the J call TRBJ1-1, with TRBD1 matching over 7 bases. Trimming removed 4 bases from V and 2 bases from J; junction bases left unmatched: 7. The CDR3 has 15 amino acids. CDR1 is KGHSH and CDR2 is LQKENI in the germline V gene. The CDR3 reads CASSQGARKNTEAFF. The CDR3 region has the DNA TGTGCCAGCTCACAGGGGGCGCGGAAAAACACTGAAGCTTTCTTT.

Remarks on this clonotype: The germline gene is not matched at one end of the junction; a read error may be the cause. V usage is TRBV6-1 and J usage is TRBJ2-3; 11 nucleotides line up with TRBD1. Germline V gene data show CDR1 as MNHNS and CDR2 as SASEGT. CDR3 length equals 14 residues. In nucleotides, the CDR3 is TGTGCCGGCAGACGGACAGGGGGCATAGATACGCAGTATTTT. Amino acid sequence: CAGRRTGGIDTQYF.

This clonotype was found many times. The chain combines TRBV24-1 with TRBJ2-3; D unresolved. Germline assignment: CDR1 KGHDR and CDR2 SFDVKD. The V gene lost 4 bases and the J gene lost 2 bases, with 9 bases spanning the gap. CDR3 length: 14 residues. Written as DNA, the CDR3 is TGTGCCACCAGTGACCGAGTCACCACAGATACGCAGTATTTT. Its translation: CATSDRVTTDTQYF.

In the case of this clonotype: A much bigger clone sits one base away, suggesting this may be a read error. The DNA of the CDR3 is TGTGCCAGCAGGACGGGGCTGGCTGAAGCTTCCTTT. This translates into CASRTGLAEASF. The chain is built from TRBV28 and TRBJ1-1; tentatively, D is TRBD1 (5 bases). Looked up from germline, CDR1 is MDHEN and CDR2 is SYDVKM. This CDR3 contains 12 residues.

The genes are TRBV6-1 and TRBJ2-3; D is undetermined. Germline CDR1 is MNHNS and CDR2 is SASEGT. The CDR3 totals 14 residues. The ends were cut back, 8 bases at V and 2 bases at J, with 14 bases in the middle. CDR3 residues: CASGRGYFTDTQYF. The CDR3 DNA reads TGTGCCAGCGGTCGCGGTTATTTCACAGATACGCAGTATTTT.

Note on this clonotype: This may arise from a read error, as a much more abundant clone is one base away. The chain is built from TRBV3-1 and TRBJ1-4, with 9 positions matching TRBD1. Germline lookup yields CDR1 LGHDT and CDR2 YNNKEL (reference sequence). CDR3 length: 15 amino acids. DNA for the CDR3: TGTGCCAGCAGCCAGCCGGGACAGGGCAATGAAAAACTGGTTTTT. This translates into CASSQPGQGNEKLVF.

This clonotype was seen repeatedly, ten times or more. This chain uses TRBV11-2 with TRBJ2-5, with 9 nucleotides matching TRBD2. The trim removed 2 bases at V and 1 base at J, leaving 8 bases unmatched. The CDR3 length is 17 residues. The germline V gene has CDR1 SGHAT and CDR2 FQNNGV. CDR3 in DNA: TGTGCCAGCAGCTTAAGCGGCTGGACTAGCGCCCAAGAGACCCAGTACTTC. Protein: CASSLSGWTSAQETQYF.

The chain couples TRBV3-1 to TRBJ2-7; the D gene is possibly TRBD1 (6 bases). Looked up from germline, CDR1 is LGHDT and CDR2 is YNNKEL (reference sequence). V gave up 1 base and J gave up 5 bases, with 12 bases separating them. The CDR3 totals 14 residues. The CDR3 nucleotides read TGTGCCAGCAGCCAAGCTGCAGGGGTGAACGAGCAGTACTTC. Amino acid sequence: CASSQAAGVNEQYF.

This clonotype has at least ten counts. The chain joins TRBV10-3 to TRBJ2-5; D tentatively fits TRBD1 or TRBD2 (6 bases each). This CDR3 is built from 16 residues. Trimming took off 3 bases at V and 5 bases at J, with 19 bases between the two ends. The germline CDR1 and CDR2 sequences are ENHRY and SYGVKD. CDR3 loop: CAISDVGAGAGETQYF. CDR3 sequence (DNA): TGTGCCATCAGTGATGTGGGGGCAGGGGCGGGGGAGACCCAGTACTTC.

In its sample, this clonotype was seen many times. The genes are TRBV6-1 and TRBJ1-2; D may be TRBD1 (5 bases). Germline CDR1 and CDR2: MNHNS and SASEGT. The CDR3 covers 12 residues. V shed 8 bases and J shed 4 bases, with 11 bases lying between them. For the CDR3, the DNA is TGTGCCAGCTGGGAAGGGGTCTATGGCTACACCTTC. Amino acids: CASWEGVYGYTF.

In this sample, this clonotype turned up many times. The chain couples TRBV2 to TRBJ2-5, with D possibly being TRBD2 (5 bases). Germline-derived CDR1 and CDR2 are SNHLY and FYNNEI. The V end was cut by 3 bases, the J end by 0 bases, with 5 bases between. The CDR3 length is 13 residues. The CDR3 sequence is CASSEDYQETQYF. The CDR3 DNA reads as TGTGCCAGCAGTGAGGACTACCAAGAGACCCAGTACTTC.

This clonotype was seen at least ten times. This sequence joins TRBV3-1 and TRBJ1-3, with no clear D. In germline, CDR1 is LGHDT, CDR2 YNNKEL (reference sequence). V was trimmed by 0 bases and J by 4 bases, leaving 10 bases between them. The CDR3 runs 15 residues. CDR3 amino acids: CASSQEWAGGNTIYF. For the CDR3, the DNA is TGTGCCAGCAGCCAAGAGTGGGCTGGAGGAAACACCATATATTTT.

This clonotype was recorded at least ten times. This chain links TRBV20-1 with TRBJ2-1; no clear D. This CDR3 contains 13 residues. From germline, CDR1 is DFQATT and CDR2 SNEGSKA (reference sequence). The V end was cut by 0 bases, the J end by 9 bases, with 12 bases between. CDR3 amino acids: CSARDPRWVEQFF. DNA of the CDR3: TGCAGTGCTAGAGATCCCCGATGGGTTGAGCAGTTCTTC.

The sample holds many counts of this clonotype. The chain uses TRBV14 and TRBJ2-3, with unresolved D. The V end was cut by 4 bases, the J end by 6 bases, with 11 bases between. The CDR3 is made up of 13 amino acids. Germline V gives CDR1 SGHDN, CDR2 FVKESK. The CDR3 reads CASSRPGLDTQYF. CDR3 nucleotide sequence: TGTGCCAGCAGCCGACCGGGTTTGGATACGCAGTATTTT.

This clonotype was seen ten or more times. The chain uses TRBV7-9 and TRBJ2-6; 10 bases are a match to TRBD1. V lost 8 bases and J lost 0; bases outside the gene matches: 7. CDR1 and CDR2 (germline): SEHNR, FQNEAQ (reference sequence). The CDR3 runs 17 residues. The CDR3 spells CASRPGQGSSGANVLTF. DNA of the CDR3: TGTGCCAGCCGTCCGGGACAGGGGAGCTCTGGGGCCAACGTCCTGACTTTC. Full variable domain (outside the CDR3, taken from reference TRBV7-9 and TRBJ2-6): DTGVSQNPRHKITKRGQNVTFRCDPISEHNRLYWYRQTLGQGPEFLTYFQNEAQLEKSRLLSDRFSAERPKGSFSTLEIQRTEQGDSAMYLCASRPGQGSSGANVLTFGAGSRLTVL.

The sample holds many counts of this clonotype. This chain uses TRBV6-5 with TRBJ2-3, with 12 bases aligning to TRBD2. Germline-derived CDR1 and CDR2 are MNHEY and SVGAGI. V lost 3 bases and J lost 1; bases outside the gene matches: 5. This CDR3 comprises 17 residues. The DNA of the CDR3 is TGTGCCAGCAGTTATCTAGCGGGAGGGCCCCGCACAGATACGCAGTATTTT. This translates into CASSYLAGGPRTDTQYF.

This clonotype was picked up many times. The V call is TRBV19, the J call TRBJ1-4, with D possibly matching TRBD1 (5 bases). Trimming pared 10 bases from V and 6 bases from J, leaving 15 bases between. The germline CDR1 and CDR2 sequences are LNHDA and SQIVND (reference sequence). The CDR3 covers 13 residues. The CDR3 loop reads CATPGQGDEKLFF. The CDR3 bases are TGTGCCACCCCGGGGCAGGGTGATGAAAAACTGTTTTTT. Looking up the rest from reference TRBV19 and TRBJ1-4 gives the full variable domain: DGGITQSPKYLFRKEGQNVTLSCEQNLNHDAMYWYRQDPGQGLRLIYYSQIVNDFQKGDIAEGYSVSREKKESFPLTVTSAQKNPTAFYLCATPGQGDEKLFFGSGTQLSVL.

This clonotype has at least ten counts. The CDR3 region is CASSPSDSFPMGYTF. DNA of the CDR3: TGTGCCAGCTCACCTTCGGACAGCTTTCCGATGGGCTACACCTTC. The rearrangement uses TRBV18 and TRBJ1-2; weak D call: TRBD1 (6 bases). Between the trimmed V and J ends, which lost 3 bases and 8 bases, there was a span of 19 bases. Per germline, CDR1 KGHSH and CDR2 LQKENI. This CDR3 comprises 15 residues. Based on the CDR3 plus reference TRBV18 and TRBJ1-2, the full variable domain is NAGVMQNPRHLVRRRGQEARLRCSPMKGHSHVYWYRQLPEEGLKFMVYLQKENIIDESGMPKERFSAEFPKEGPSILRIQQVVRGDSAAYFCASSPSDSFPMGYTFGSGTRLTVV.

This clonotype was detected many times. This chain connects TRBV7-2 to TRBJ1-2; no clear D gene. Germline V gives CDR1 SGHTA, CDR2 FQGNSA. The V end lost 4 bases, the J end lost 8 bases, and 17 bases lay between the germline ends. The CDR3 spans 14 residues. CDR3 bases: TGTGCCAGCAGCTACGACGGAGTTTATGGCGGCTACACCTTC. Protein: CASSYDGVYGGYTF. Looking up the rest from reference TRBV7-2 and TRBJ1-2 gives the full variable domain: GAGVSQSPSNKVTEKGKDVELRCDPISGHTALYWYRQSLGQGLEFLIYFQGNSAPDKSGLPSDRFSAERTGGSVSTLTIQRTQQEDSAVYLCASSYDGVYGGYTFGSGTRLTVV.

In its sample, this clonotype was seen a few times. J is TRBJ2-1 and V is TRBV4-1; TRBD2 matches 13 bases. The CDR3 extends over 17 amino acids. Unmatched junction bases numbered 7, after V lost 3 bases and J lost 5 bases. Looked up from germline, CDR1 is MGHRA and CDR2 is YSYEKL. The CDR3 region has the DNA TGCGCCAGCAGCCAGAGGACTAGCGGGAGTCGGGACAATGAGCAGTTCTTC. This gives the protein CASSQRTSGSRDNEQFF.

This clonotype was picked up many times. The J gene is TRBJ1-2, the V gene TRBV11-2, with 7 bases matching TRBD1. The CDR3 extends over 16 amino acids. Germline V gene sequence: CDR1 SGHAT, CDR2 FQNNGV. The junction had 13 bases not matched to a gene; V was cut back by 3 bases and J by 6 bases. CDR3 DNA: TGTGCCAGCAGCTTTTATACGACAGGGCCCCTTAATGGCTACACCTTC. Translated, it gives CASSFYTTGPLNGYTF.